This T cell receptor (beta chain) was sequenced in a study of memory CD4+ T cells and cytomegalovirus serostatus. Per the authors' pipeline: After removing out-of-frame reads, 2 million to 2.5 million distinct TCRbeta sequences remained. Libraries were prepared by immunoSEQ multiplex PCR; TCRdb keeps only in-frame clonotypes and omits some of them. The D gene and trimming were derived from the DNA, and the V and J assignments and clone size from that table. This repertoire shows around 61,000 clones, around 80% found once; its top ten account for around 0.4%. Broader study findings: About 40% of the roughly 160 known CMV-associated TCRbeta sequences appeared in CD4+ memory. Repertoires predicted CMV serostatus with median bootstrapped AUC of around 0.95.

V was clipped by 2 bases and J by 7 bases, with 11 bases between them. The CDR3 has 12 residues. The germline gives CDR1 GTSNPN, CDR2 SVGIG (reference sequence). Comments on this clone: Its antigen is unidentified.

The sort gate was single viable CD3+CD4+CD8-CD45RO+ cells for memory CD4+ T cells. CD4+ T cells were isolated by positive magnetic selection. This chain joins TRBV30 and TRBJ1-2; TRBD1 is a possible D gene (6 bases). This receptor was obtained from an adult in good health and CMV-seronegative. The material sequenced was memory CD4+ T cells from blood. This chain's CDR3 is CAWSSTTGGYTF. Written as DNA, the CDR3 is TGTGCCTGGAGTAGTACGACAGGTGGCTACACCTTC.